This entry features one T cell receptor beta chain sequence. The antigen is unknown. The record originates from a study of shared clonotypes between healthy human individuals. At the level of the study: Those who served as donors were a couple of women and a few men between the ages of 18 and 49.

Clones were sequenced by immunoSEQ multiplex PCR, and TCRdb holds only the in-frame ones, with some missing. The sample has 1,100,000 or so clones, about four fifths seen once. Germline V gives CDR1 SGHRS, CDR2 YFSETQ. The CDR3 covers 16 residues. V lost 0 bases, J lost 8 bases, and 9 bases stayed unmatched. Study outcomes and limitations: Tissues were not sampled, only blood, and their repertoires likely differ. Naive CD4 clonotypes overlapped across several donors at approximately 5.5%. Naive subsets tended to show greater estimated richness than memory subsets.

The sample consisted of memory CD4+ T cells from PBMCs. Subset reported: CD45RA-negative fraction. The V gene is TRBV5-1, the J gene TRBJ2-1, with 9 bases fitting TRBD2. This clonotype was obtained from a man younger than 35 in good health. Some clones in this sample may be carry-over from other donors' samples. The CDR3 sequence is CASSLEGGRAWDEQFF. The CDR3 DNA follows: TGCGCCAGCAGCTTGGAAGGCGGGAGGGCCTGGGATGAGCAGTTCTTC.